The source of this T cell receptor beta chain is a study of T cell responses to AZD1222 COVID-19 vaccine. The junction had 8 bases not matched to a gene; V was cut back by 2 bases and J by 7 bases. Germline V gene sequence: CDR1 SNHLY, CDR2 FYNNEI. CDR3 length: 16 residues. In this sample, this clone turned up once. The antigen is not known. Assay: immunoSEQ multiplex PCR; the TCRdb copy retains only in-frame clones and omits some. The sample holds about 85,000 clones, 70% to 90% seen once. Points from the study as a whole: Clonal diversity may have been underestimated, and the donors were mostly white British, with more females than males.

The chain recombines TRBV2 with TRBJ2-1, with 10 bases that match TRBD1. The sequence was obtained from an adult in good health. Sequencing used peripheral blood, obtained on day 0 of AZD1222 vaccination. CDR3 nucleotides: TGTGCCAGCAGTGAAAGCGGGACAGGGGTGTGGAATGAGCAGTTCTTC. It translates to CASSESGTGVWNEQFF.